This T cell receptor beta chain was captured in a study of identifying expanded T cells in peripheral blood. The study, taken as a whole, reports: Over two and four weeks, about 15 and 18 clones changed, versus around 1.3 between replicates.

Repertoires were generated with immunoSEQ multiplex PCR, while TCRdb's copy carries only in-frame clones and drops some. The table lists about 52,000 clones, 82% of them singletons. Collection occurred without any documented infections or immune events in donors. From germline, CDR1 is MNHNS and CDR2 SASEGT. The V end lost 3 bases, the J end lost 0 bases, and 11 bases lay between the germline ends. The CDR3 covers 15 residues. Comments on this clone: What it binds is unknown.

The receptor comes from a person aged 18-70 years in good health. The sequenced material came from blood. The chain carries TRBV6-1 and TRBJ2-5; D uncertain. The CDR3, as DNA: TGTGCCAGCAGTGACCCAACAGAGTACCAAGAGACCCAGTACTTC. The encoded protein is CASSDPTEYQETQYF.